What follows describes a single T cell receptor (beta chain). Researchers amplified the TCR beta CDR3 regions from RNA transcripts. With the HTBI primer set, the TCR CDR3 went through a first round of RT-PCR. TCRdb re-called the multiplex PCR reads with MiXCR, one entry per CDR3 protein. The table shows about 400,000 distinct CDR3 sequences, with approximately 15% occurring only once. This record comes from a study of T cells in Graves' hyperthyroidism and ophthalmopathy. V lost 7 bases and J lost 5, with 15 bases in between. Germline values: CDR1 MDHEN, CDR2 SYDVKM. The CDR3 sequence is 14 residues long.

The TCR comes from a woman aged 30 to 39 with Graves' hyperthyroidism. V and J are TRBV28 and TRBJ2-1; possible D gene TRBD1, 6 bases. Sequencing input: blood. For the CDR3, the DNA is TGTGCCAGCAACAGGGTAGAAAACAACAATGAGCAGTTCTTC. This codes for CASNRVENNNEQFF.